This entry concerns a single T cell receptor beta chain. Authors' processing steps: Amplification with reference gene primers provided the estimates of nucleated cell counts. Method: immunoSEQ multiplex PCR; TCRdb's copy keeps in-frame clones and lacks some. V, J and clone size are taken as reported in that table, and D and trimming were inferred from the DNA itself. The repertoire holds 200,000 to 250,000 clones, with around 80% as singletons. The data were taken from a study of blood T cell repertoires in COVID-19. The V gene's germline CDR1 is KGHSH and CDR2 LQKENI. V was clipped by 1 base and J by 5 bases, with 11 bases between them. This CDR3 comprises 15 residues.

The material sequenced was peripheral blood. The receptor was isolated from a woman between 65 and 79 years old with acute or convalescent COVID-19. The rearrangement joins TRBV18 to TRBJ2-2, with D unresolved. The CDR3 loop is CASSPQIAETGELFF. CDR3 DNA: TGTGCCAGCTCACCACAAATCGCGGAGACCGGGGAGCTGTTTTTT.